This TCR beta chain was recorded in a study of blood T cells in healthy people across ages. Study overall: Using template switching, researchers captured about one barcoded beta molecule for each two T cells.

Remarks on this clonotype: Its antigen is unknown.

Alongside a J-beta primer mix, a sample-barcoded 5' primer served in a second PCR lasting roughly 6 to 11 cycles. Every cDNA molecule bore a tag from a template-switch adaptor containing 12 random nucleotides. Using its own MiXCR run on the 5' RACE reads, TCRdb lists one record per CDR3 protein. The sample lists around 400,000 distinct CDR3 sequences, roughly half occurring once. Germline CDR1 is MNHNS and CDR2 is SASEGT. Trimming left V 6 bases short and J 0 bases short, with 18 bases between. CDR3 length equals 18 residues. Notes on the study in general: There was no known CMV status for donors, so expanded clonotype changes were possibly confounded. Unsorted PBMCs ruled out conclusive naive versus antigen-experienced comparison.

The TCR originated in a man in his fifties or sixties in good health. Material: blood. V gene TRBV6-1 combines with J gene TRBJ2-6, with D perhaps TRBD2 (5 bases). The DNA for the CDR3 is TGTGCCAGCAGCCCTGCGAGCGGCACAAGCTCTGGGGCCAACGTCCTGACTTTC. This encodes CASSPASGTSSGANVLTF.